This record looks at one T cell receptor (beta chain) sequence and its context. Its antigen remains unknown. These data originate in a study of T-cell reconstitution after alpha-beta-depleted transplantation in children. Overall study findings and caveats: Where alpha-beta T cells came from about two months after transplant was reportedly several hundred expanded graft clones.

Preparing the TCRbeta library involved the use of unique molecular identifiers. TCRdb recomputed calls from the PCR reads with MiXCR, one row per CDR3 protein. In the table there are about 230,000 distinct CDR3 sequences, about a tenth of which are singletons. J was trimmed by 4 bases and V by 3 bases; bases with no gene match: 5. This CDR3 has 15 amino acids. CDR1 is DFQATT and CDR2 is SNEGSKA in the germline V gene (reference sequence). The V and J genes are TRBV20-1 and TRBJ2-5; 13 positions agree with TRBD2. The source was PBMCs, collected before TCRalphabeta/CD19-depleted stem cell transplant. This sequence originates from a child younger than two with acute myeloid leukemia, due to receive a stem cell transplant. CDR3 residues: CSARGGLAGVETQYF. The DNA for the CDR3 is TGCAGTGCTAGGGGAGGACTAGCGGGGGTAGAGACCCAGTACTTC.